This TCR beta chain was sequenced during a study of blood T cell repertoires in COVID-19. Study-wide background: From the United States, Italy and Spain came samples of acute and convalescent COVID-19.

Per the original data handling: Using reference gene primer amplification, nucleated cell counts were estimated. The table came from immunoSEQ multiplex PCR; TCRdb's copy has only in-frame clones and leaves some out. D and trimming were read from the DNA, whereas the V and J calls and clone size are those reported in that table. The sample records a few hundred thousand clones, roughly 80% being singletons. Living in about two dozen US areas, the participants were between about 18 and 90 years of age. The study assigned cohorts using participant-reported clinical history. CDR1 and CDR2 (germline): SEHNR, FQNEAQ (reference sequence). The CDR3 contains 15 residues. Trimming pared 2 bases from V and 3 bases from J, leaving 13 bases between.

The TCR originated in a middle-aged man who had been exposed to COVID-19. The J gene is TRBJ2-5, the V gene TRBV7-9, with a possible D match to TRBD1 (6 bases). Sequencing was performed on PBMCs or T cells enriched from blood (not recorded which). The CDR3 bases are TGTGCCAGCAGCTTATCCCAGGGGCGAGAAGAGACCCAGTACTTC. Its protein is CASSLSQGREETQYF. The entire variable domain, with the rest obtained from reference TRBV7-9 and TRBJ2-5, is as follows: DTGVSQNPRHKITKRGQNVTFRCDPISEHNRLYWYRQTLGQGPEFLTYFQNEAQLEKSRLLSDRFSAERPKGSFSTLEIQRTEQGDSAMYLCASSLSQGREETQYFGPGTRLLVL.